A single T cell receptor (beta chain) is shown here with its context. Its antigen is currently unknown. This sample stems from a study of post-analysis software for immune sequencing data. Looking at the study overall: Multiple sclerosis in the patients followed relapsing-remitting, secondary progressive and progressive-relapsing courses.

Sequencing libraries made from TCR beta cDNA carried unique molecular identifiers. The authors obtained about 520,000 cDNA molecules from roughly 1 to 10 million T cells. TCRdb reprocessed the PCR reads via MiXCR and lists one record per CDR3 protein. The top ten hold around 11% of the sample, which has some 690,000 distinct CDR3 sequences, around 60% seen once. Germline assignment: CDR1 SEHNR and CDR2 FQNEAQ (reference sequence). The CDR3 extends over 15 amino acids. Between the trimmed V and J ends, which lost 8 bases and 6 bases, there was a span of 22 bases. Study-level findings and limits: Controls showed lower frequencies than patients for roughly five TRBV segments, and TRBV5-6, TRBV5-1 and TRBV20-1 were among these.

The chain joins TRBV7-9 to TRBJ1-1; D may be TRBD1 (5 bases). The origin of this receptor is a girl aged 2 to 10 with multiple sclerosis. Sequencing was performed on blood. CDR3 in amino acids: CASGGGVGWVPEAFF. In nucleotides, the CDR3 is TGTGCCAGCGGGGGAGGGGTCGGGTGGGTCCCTGAAGCTTTCTTT.